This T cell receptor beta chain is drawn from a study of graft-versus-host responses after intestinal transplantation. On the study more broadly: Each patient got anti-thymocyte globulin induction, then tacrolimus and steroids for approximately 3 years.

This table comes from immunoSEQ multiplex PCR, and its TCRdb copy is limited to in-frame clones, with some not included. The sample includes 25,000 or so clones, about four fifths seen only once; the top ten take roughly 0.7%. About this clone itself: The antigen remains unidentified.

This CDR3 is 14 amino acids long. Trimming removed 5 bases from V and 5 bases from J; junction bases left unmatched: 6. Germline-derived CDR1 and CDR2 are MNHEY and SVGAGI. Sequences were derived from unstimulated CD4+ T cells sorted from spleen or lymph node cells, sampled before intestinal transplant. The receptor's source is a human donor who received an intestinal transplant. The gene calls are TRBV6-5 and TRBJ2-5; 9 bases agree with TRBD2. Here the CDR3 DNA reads TGTGCCAGCAGTCGGACTAGCGCCGAGGAGACCCAGTACTTC. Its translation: CASSRTSAEETQYF.